This record concerns one T cell receptor (beta chain) sequence. The antigen is undetermined. This specimen comes from a study of vaccination and CD4 T cells after COVID-19. Study information: Convalescent patients gave post-COVID blood a median about 110 days post-diagnosis, range 35 to 161.

Trimming shortened V by 6 bases and J by 4 bases, and 12 bases separated the two germline ends. CDR1 DFQATT and CDR2 SNEGSKA come from the germline V gene (reference sequence). The CDR3 contains 12 residues. Sequenced with the Oncomine TCR Beta short-read assay was DNA taken from cultured CD4+ T cells. TCRdb redid the calling of the PCR reads with MiXCR, one entry per CDR3 protein. The data contain about 18,000 distinct CDR3 sequences, more than 40% of them singletons. The treatment is: approximately nine-day PBMC culture with coronavirus spike peptide pools or control peptides (ViraFEST assay). Culture conditions combined roughly 2 million PBMCs per well with about 9 IU/ml IL-2 and roughly 9.1 ug/ml peptide pools.

This clonotype was sampled from a human donor who had recovered from COVID-19. Material: CD4+ T cells from blood, cultured in vitro, obtained before SARS-CoV-2 vaccination. This chain uses TRBV20-1 with TRBJ1-1; D is possibly TRBD1 (5 bases). The CDR3 sequence: CSAPGAATEAFF. The CDR3 DNA follows: TGCAGTGCCCCCGGGGCCGCCACTGAAGCTTTCTTT.